A selection of T cell receptor beta chains follows, all from one sample in a study of blood T cell repertoires in COVID-19. Method: immunoSEQ multiplex PCR; TCRdb's copy keeps in-frame clones and lacks some. The sample carries fewer than 150,000 clones, around 86% recorded once. Source material: peripheral blood. These TCRs come from a woman older than 75 with acute or convalescent COVID-19. CDR3s include the opening cysteine and the closing phenylalanine or tryptophan. The D gene is left open where the match is weak. Clone size is shown for a subset of rows, as once, few, many or a class of expanded clone.

d_call	clone_size	v_call	j_call	cdr3_nt	cdr3_aa
-	-	TRBV7-3	TRBJ1-6	TGTGCCAGCAGCTTAAACGGACAAAATTCACCCCTCCACTTT	CASSLNGQNSPLHF
-	-	TRBV14	TRBJ2-7	TGTGCCAGCAGCCAAGATCTTGCCCCAGGGGAGAGGTACTTC	CASSQDLAPGERYF
TRBD2	-	TRBV5-1	TRBJ2-3	TGCGCCACCGCCCGGGGGGGCTTCACAGATACGCAGTATTTT	CATARGGFTDTQYF
TRBD1	-	TRBV7-6	TRBJ2-7	TGTGCCAGCAGCCCCGGGACAGGGCCCTACGAGCAGTACTTC	CASSPGTGPYEQYF
-	-	TRBV5-6	TRBJ2-1	TGTGCCAGCAGCTACGCGACAGGCTACAATGAGCAGTTCTTC	CASSYATGYNEQFF
-	-	TRBV2	TRBJ1-6	TGTGCCAGCAGTCTAGCAGCCTTACCGACAGGCTATAATTCACCCCTCCACTTT	CASSLAALPTGYNSPLHF
-	once	TRBV7-2	TRBJ2-7	TGTGCCAGCAGCTTAAGGAACAGACTAGTCATTGCCTACGAGCAGTACTTC	CASSLRNRLVIAYEQYF
-	-	TRBV5-1	TRBJ2-2	TGCGCCAGCAGCTTTGGTCTAGCAGGGGAGCTGTTTTTT	CASSFGLAGELFF
-	-	TRBV6-6	TRBJ2-7	TGTGCCAGCAGCCAATTTCACTACGAGCAGTACTTC	CASSQFHYEQYF
-	-	TRBV3-1/TRBV3-2	TRBJ2-5	TGTGCCAGCAGCCAAGATTACGGTTTCCAAGAGACCCAGTACTTC	CASSQDYGFQETQYF
-	-	TRBV20-1	TRBJ1-5	TGCAGTGCTAGTGTTCGGGGGTGGGGGAGCAATCAGCCCCAGCATTTT	CSASVRGWGSNQPQHF
-	-	TRBV5-1	TRBJ2-3	TGCGCCAGCAGCTTGGATGGCGGGAGCACAGATACGCAGTATTTT	CASSLDGGSTDTQYF
-	-	TRBV3-1/TRBV3-2	TRBJ1-1	TGTGCCAGCTCGTATTCAGAGAACACTGAAGCTTTCTTT	CASSYSENTEAFF
-	-	TRBV28	TRBJ1-5	TGTGCCAGCAGTGGGGACTTGCTTAAAAATTTT	CASSGDLLKNF
TRBD1	-	TRBV6-6	TRBJ2-7	TGTGCCAGCAGTAACAGACAGGGAGACCACGAGCAGTACTTC	CASSNRQGDHEQYF
TRBD1	-	TRBV18	TRBJ1-5	TGTGCCAGCTCACCGCAAGAGTGGTCCAGGGGGAAGTCACCCCAGCATTTT	CASSPQEWSRGKSPQHF
TRBD1	-	TRBV7-9	TRBJ2-7	TGTGCCAGCAGCTTGGGCAGGGGGCTCTCCTACGAGCAGTACTTC	CASSLGRGLSYEQYF
-	-	TRBV7-2	TRBJ1-5	TGTGCCAGCAGCGTAAATAGCAATCAGCCCCAGCATTTT	CASSVNSNQPQHF
TRBD1	-	TRBV5-1	TRBJ1-1	TGCGCCAGCAGGGACAGGGGGCGTGGGAACACTGAAGCTTTCTTT	CASRDRGRGNTEAFF
-	few	TRBV10-1	TRBJ1-1	TGCGCCAGCAGTGAGAACGCCGGGACTGAAGCTTTCTTT	CASSENAGTEAFF
TRBD2	once	TRBV6-6	TRBJ2-7	TGTGCCAGCAGTTACGTACTAGCGGGAGTCGACGAGCAGTACTTC	CASSYVLAGVDEQYF
-	few	TRBV27	TRBJ1-5	TGTGCCAGTAGTGAGTACAGTTCGTATCAGCCCCAGCATTTT	CASSEYSSYQPQHF
TRBD1	few	TRBV28	TRBJ1-3	TGTGCCAGTAGGGGACAGTCCTCTGGAAACACCATATATTTT	CASRGQSSGNTIYF
TRBD2	-	TRBV28	TRBJ2-7	TGTGCCGGTTCTAGCGGACGCTCCTACGAGCAGTACTTC	CAGSSGRSYEQYF